This T cell receptor (beta chain) was captured in a study of T cell changes during pregnancy in multiple sclerosis. TCRdb's copy holds only in-frame clones and misses some; the assay was immunoSEQ multiplex PCR. The repertoire holds tens of thousands of clones, with roughly 90% as singletons. Trimming at V came to 4 bases and at J to 4 bases, leaving 8 bases not matched to a gene. There are 18 residues in the CDR3. Germline CDR1 SGHRS, CDR2 YFSETQ. The receptor's source is a female donor with multiple sclerosis, enrolled in a pregnancy study. This rearrangement joins TRBV5-1 to TRBJ2-2; 15 bases are shared with TRBD2. Sample: CD4+ T cells from peripheral blood mononuclear cells, taken after pregnancy. The CDR3 nucleotides read TGCGCCAGCAGCCACAGGACTAGCGGGGGGGCTGTCACCGGGGAGCTGTTTTTT. It codes for CASSHRTSGGAVTGELFF. Full variable domain (outside the CDR3, taken from reference TRBV5-1 and TRBJ2-2): KAGVTQTPRYLIKTRGQQVTLSCSPISGHRSVSWYQQTPGQGLQFLFEYFSETQRNKGNFPGRFSGRQFSNSRSEMNVSTLELGDSALYLCASSHRTSGGAVTGELFFGEGSRLTVL.